The T cell receptor beta chain described here comes from a study of brain T cells in children with intractable seizures. The study, taken as a whole, reports: Pre- and post-surgery blood differed in depth, so pre-surgery absences may be undersampling.

The CDR3 consists of 14 residues. The V and J ends lost 7 bases and 8 bases, in that order; junction bases with no gene match: 8. CDR1 and CDR2 from the germline V gene are MRHNA and SNTAGT. Sequencing was limited to surgery cases with top T cell transcript signatures in brain tissue. At least one anti-epileptic drug was given before surgery. Clones were sequenced by immunoSEQ multiplex PCR, and TCRdb holds only the in-frame ones, with some missing. Among 110,000 or so clones, 90% to 95% were seen once, and the ten largest hold roughly 4%. Details on this clone: Its specificity is unknown.

The sequenced sample was peripheral blood, obtained at surgery. V usage is TRBV6-4 and J usage is TRBJ2-1; 10 bases line up with TRBD2. This TCR was sampled from a boy in the first two years of life with hemimegalencephaly and intractable seizures. The CDR3 sequence is CASKSASGSDEQFF. The CDR3 DNA follows: TGTGCCAGCAAAAGTGCTAGCGGGAGCGATGAGCAGTTCTTC.